This T cell receptor beta chain was profiled in a study of blood T cells in healthy people across ages. Peripheral blood samples of around 9.3 milliliters were drawn from each donor. A second 7 to 11 cycle PCR used barcoded and J-beta primers. TCRdb fed the 5' RACE reads into MiXCR, producing one record per CDR3 protein. The data contain over 700,000 distinct CDR3 sequences, around 25% of them seen just once; the ten biggest clones take up under 10%. This CDR3 is 13 amino acids long. Germline CDR1 and CDR2: ENHRY and SYGVKD. V was shortened by 2 bases and J by 4 bases, with 8 bases between the two germline ends. These data also featured in a second study, about T cells of mothers and their children.

Sequencing input: blood. This rearrangement joins TRBV10-3 to TRBJ1-1; D perhaps matches TRBD1 (6 bases). The receptor was derived from a boy aged 5-17 years in good health. The CDR3 reads CAISEGRGTEAFF. CDR3 nucleotides: TGTGCCATCAGTGAGGGCAGGGGCACTGAAGCTTTCTTT.